These 5 T cell receptor beta chains share one sample of origin, sequenced in a study of T cells in tuberculosis. The time point is: new active TB diagnosis, blood taken before or within 7 days of starting treatment. Clones were read by immunoSEQ multiplex PCR, and TCRdb kept only the in-frame ones, dropping some. Of 25,000 to 35,000 clones listed, 92% are singletons. The sample in question was PBMCs, obtained at tuberculosis diagnosis. The receptors originated from an adult with tuberculosis.

This chain joins TRBV4-2 and TRBJ2-3; TRBD2 aligns across 8 bases. This CDR3 contains 17 residues. The germline V gene has CDR1 LGHNA and CDR2 YNFKEQ. The V gene end was trimmed by 0 bases and the J gene end by 0 bases; junction bases not matched to a gene: 5. CDR3 residues: CASSQDLVAGSTDTQYF. In nucleotides, the CDR3 is TGTGCCAGCAGCCAAGATCTGGTAGCGGGGAGCACAGATACGCAGTATTTT.

The genes are TRBV30 and TRBJ1-1; D possibly corresponds to TRBD1 (6 bases). Trimming took off 5 bases at V and 1 base at J, with 11 bases between the two ends. This CDR3 is built from 13 residues. CDR1 GTSNPN and CDR2 SVGIG come from the germline V gene (reference sequence). CDR3: CAWGSTGNTEAFF. The CDR3 DNA is TGTGCCTGGGGCTCGACAGGGAACACTGAAGCTTTCTTT.

The V call is TRBV9, the J call TRBJ2-1; 11 bases agree with TRBD2. Germline values: CDR1 SGDLS, CDR2 YYNGEE. The J segment lost 7 bases and the V segment lost 0 bases, leaving 6 bases of the junction unmatched. The CDR3 spans 16 residues. CDR3: CASSVASGGFENEQFF. CDR3 coding DNA: TGTGCCAGCAGCGTAGCTAGCGGGGGGTTTGAAAATGAGCAGTTCTTC.

The V and J genes are TRBV11-2 and TRBJ1-2, with D possibly being TRBD1 (5 bases). This CDR3 is built from 14 residues. Trimming shortened V by 5 bases and J by 7 bases, and 17 bases separated the two germline ends. CDR1 is SGHAT and CDR2 is FQNNGV in the germline V gene. CDR3 amino acids: CASSTPRGEPGYTF. CDR3 DNA: TGTGCCAGCAGCACACCACGGGGGGAACCTGGCTACACCTTC.

This rearrangement joins TRBV4-1 to TRBJ1-5, with TRBD1 as a possible D gene (5 bases). V dropped 0 bases and J dropped 7 bases, with 13 bases sitting between them. This CDR3 has 15 residues. Per the germline V gene, CDR1 is MGHRA and CDR2 is YSYEKL. The DNA of the CDR3 is TGCGCCAGCAGCCAAGATGGAAGGGGCCGGCAGCCCCAGCATTTT. Residues: CASSQDGRGRQPQHF.